A single sample gave rise to the 22 T cell receptor beta chains below, sequenced in a study of blood T cell repertoires in COVID-19. TCRdb's table, derived via immunoSEQ multiplex PCR, lists solely in-frame clones and lacks some. The data show about 59,000 clones, approximately 78% seen once. Sequences were obtained from peripheral blood. These receptors were taken from an elderly man with acute or convalescent COVID-19.

V usage is TRBV28 and J usage is TRBJ2-1, with a weak D call TRBD2 (5 bases). Per germline, CDR1 MDHEN and CDR2 SYDVKM. V lost 5 bases and J 12 bases, leaving 23 bases between the germline ends. The CDR3 has 15 amino acids. This chain's CDR3 is CASSMPGTATHLQFF. The CDR3 region has the DNA TGTGCCAGCAGTATGCCGGGAACAGCCACCCACCTGCAGTTCTTC. The full variable domain, completed using reference TRBV28 and TRBJ2-1, is DVKVTQSSRYLVKRTGEKVFLECVQDMDHENMFWYRQDPGLGLRLIYFSYDVKMKEKGDIPEGYSVSREKKERFSLILESASTNQTSMYLCASSMPGTATHLQFFGPGTRLTVL.

This chain joins TRBV5-4 and TRBJ1-1, with a tentative D call TRBD1 (5 bases). V lost 7 bases and J 0 bases, leaving 13 bases between the germline ends. The CDR3 spans 14 residues. Germline lookup yields CDR1 SGHNT and CDR2 YYREEE (reference sequence). The CDR3 loop reads CASFLAGLNTEAFF. The CDR3 bases are TGTGCCAGCTTCCTGGCAGGGCTGAACACTGAAGCTTTCTTT.

This clone was counted between two and nine times. V is TRBV3-1 (or the pseudogene TRBV3-2) and J is TRBJ1-1, with D unclear. The CDR3 totals 13 residues. Trimming left V 4 bases short and J 6 bases short, with 12 bases between. Germline V gene sequence: CDR1 LGHDT, CDR2 YNNKEL (reference sequence). CDR3 sequence: CASSLLVGAEAFF. For the CDR3, the DNA is TGTGCCAGCAGCCTCCTAGTCGGGGCTGAAGCTTTCTTT.

This rearrangement joins TRBV19 to TRBJ2-7; D is perhaps TRBD1 (5 bases). Germline assignment: CDR1 LNHDA and CDR2 SQIVND (reference sequence). The CDR3 is 13 amino acids. With 1 base removed from V and 5 bases from J, the gap between germline ends came to 9 bases. The CDR3 DNA reads TGTGCCAGTAGTATAGCTAGGGGCCACGAGCAGTACTTC. Amino acids: CASSIARGHEQYF.

This sequence joins TRBV12-3 or TRBV12-4 and TRBJ2-3; D is possibly TRBD1 (5 bases). This CDR3 is built from 13 residues. V lost 10 bases and J lost 2, with 13 bases in between. Here the CDR3 reads CATQDTYTDTQYF. The CDR3 DNA reads TGTGCCACTCAGGACACTTACACAGATACGCAGTATTTT.

The gene calls are TRBV19 and TRBJ2-1, with 8 bases aligning to TRBD2. Looked up from germline, CDR1 is LNHDA and CDR2 is SQIVND (reference sequence). Trimming removed 7 bases from V and 6 bases from J; junction bases left unmatched: 11. The length of the CDR3 is 15 residues. Written as DNA, the CDR3 is TGTGCCAGTAACAAGGGGGGACTAGGTAGCAATGAGCAGTTCTTC. Its translation is CASNKGGLGSNEQFF.

This chain uses TRBV4-1 with TRBJ1-2; 9 bases are shared with TRBD1. Trimming removed 4 bases from V and 2 bases from J; junction bases left unmatched: 2. The CDR3 totals 14 residues. CDR1 is MGHRA, CDR2 YSYEKL, per germline. CDR3 sequence: CASSLGTGNYGYTF. CDR3 nucleotide sequence: TGCGCCAGCAGCCTGGGGACAGGGAACTATGGCTACACCTTC.

J is TRBJ2-5 and V is TRBV6-5; 12 nucleotides match TRBD2. The V segment lost 4 bases and the J segment 2 bases; nucleotides outside the gene matches: 2. This CDR3 comprises 15 residues. The germline gives CDR1 MNHEY, CDR2 SVGAGI. The CDR3 protein is CASSLTSGSQETQYF. The CDR3 DNA reads as TGTGCCAGCAGTTTGACTAGCGGGAGTCAAGAGACCCAGTACTTC.

This chain connects TRBV9 to TRBJ2-1; 7 nucleotides align to TRBD2. CDR1 is SGDLS and CDR2 is YYNGEE in the germline V gene. The V gene end was trimmed by 4 bases and the J gene end by 5 bases; junction bases not matched to a gene: 12. This CDR3 has 16 amino acids. DNA for the CDR3: TGTGCCAGCAGCTCCCTTTCCGGGCTAGCGGACAATGAGCAGTTCTTC. It is translated as CASSSLSGLADNEQFF.

V and J are TRBV9 and TRBJ1-2; 7 bases line up with TRBD1. Losses at the gene ends were 6 bases for V and 3 bases for J; bases not matched to a gene: 5. This CDR3 contains 13 residues. Germline assignment: CDR1 SGDLS and CDR2 YYNGEE. In DNA, the CDR3 is TGTGCCAGCACCATCGGACAGGACTATGGCTACACCTTC. It is translated as CASTIGQDYGYTF.

The chain combines TRBV5-1 with TRBJ1-1; D might be TRBD1 (5 bases). V was trimmed by 1 base and J by 4 bases, leaving 8 bases between them. Germline V lookup: CDR1 SGHRS, CDR2 YFSETQ. The length of the CDR3 is 13 residues. CDR3 DNA: TGCGCCAGCAGCTTGACCGGGGGCACTGAAGCTTTCTTT. It yields the protein CASSLTGGTEAFF.

The chain recombines TRBV30 with TRBJ2-7; perhaps TRBD1 as D (5 bases). The germline CDR1 and CDR2 sequences are GTSNPN and SVGIG (reference sequence). CDR3 size: 14 residues. Trimming took 0 bases from V and 2 from J, leaving 11 bases between them. CDR3 nucleotide sequence: TGTGCCTGGAGTGTTGCGGCAGGGCCCTACGAGCAGTACTTC. Protein product: CAWSVAAGPYEQYF.

The chain links TRBV6-5 to TRBJ1-2; D is undetermined. This CDR3 comprises 14 residues. Trimming removed 0 bases from V and 4 bases from J, with 9 bases in between. Germline CDR1 reads MNHEY; CDR2 reads SVGAGI. CDR3 loop: CASSYSLISYGYTF. DNA for the CDR3: TGTGCCAGCAGTTACTCGCTTATTAGCTATGGCTACACCTTC.

The chain is built from TRBV19 and TRBJ1-4; D perhaps matches TRBD1 (5 bases). Between the trimmed V and J ends, which lost 8 bases and 7 bases, there was a span of 14 bases. Germline V gives CDR1 LNHDA, CDR2 SQIVND (reference sequence). CDR3 length equals 13 residues. The DNA of the CDR3 is TGTGCCAGTCGGGGGAGGAATTCTGAAAAACTGTTTTTT. Its translation is CASRGRNSEKLFF.

The chain combines TRBV6-5 with TRBJ2-2; 8 bases match TRBD2. CDR1 and CDR2 from the germline V gene are MNHEY and SVGAGI. The V gene end was trimmed by 0 bases and the J gene end by 3 bases; junction bases not matched to a gene: 3. The CDR3 spans 16 residues. The CDR3 spells CASSYSTGGYTGELFF. The DNA for the CDR3 is TGTGCCAGCAGTTACTCGACGGGAGGGTACACCGGGGAGCTGTTTTTT.

J is TRBJ2-3 and V is TRBV3-1 (or the pseudogene TRBV3-2); 9 positions match TRBD2. The germline V gene encodes CDR1 LGHDT and CDR2 YNNKEL (reference sequence). The CDR3 totals 17 residues. V trimming: 1 base; J trimming: 8 bases; junction bases outside the gene matches: 13. This CDR3 reads CASSQGLAGYRELTQYF. The DNA of the CDR3 is TGTGCCAGCAGCCAAGGCCTAGCGGGATATAGGGAACTTACGCAGTATTTT.

The V call is TRBV5-1, the J call TRBJ1-1, with D unresolved. The CDR3 runs to 13 residues. CDR1 and CDR2 from the germline V gene are SGHRS and YFSETQ. Deletions cut 1 base from V and 3 bases from J, with 7 bases between. The CDR3 here is CASSLRADTEAFF. The DNA of the CDR3 is TGCGCCAGCAGCTTGAGAGCGGACACTGAAGCTTTCTTT.

This clone was recorded a few times. This chain connects TRBV10-3 to TRBJ1-1; 9 bases are a match to TRBD1. J gave up 1 base and V 3 bases, and 3 bases lay outside the gene matches. The germline CDR1 and CDR2 sequences are ENHRY and SYGVKD. The CDR3 has 15 amino acids. The CDR3 sequence: CAISDWTGANTEAFF. The CDR3 DNA sequence: TGTGCCATCAGTGACTGGACAGGGGCGAACACTGAAGCTTTCTTT.

J is TRBJ2-1 and V is TRBV11-3; 12 nucleotides align to TRBD1. Trimming took 6 bases from V and 9 from J; bases not matched to a gene: 6. The CDR3 is made up of 14 amino acids. The germline V gene encodes CDR1 SGHNT and CDR2 YENEEA. The CDR3, as DNA: TGTGCCAGCAGATCCGGGACAGGGGGCGTTGAGCAGTTCTTC. This translates into CASRSGTGGVEQFF.

The chain uses TRBV18 and TRBJ2-1; 13 nucleotides align to TRBD2. The CDR3 is 15 amino acids. Germline V lookup: CDR1 KGHSH, CDR2 LQKENI. Trimming removed 4 bases from V and 9 bases from J; junction bases left unmatched: 6. The CDR3 reads CASSRGLAGEIEQFF. Written as DNA, the CDR3 is TGTGCCAGCTCACGAGGACTAGCGGGAGAAATTGAGCAGTTCTTC.

V gene TRBV3-1 (or the pseudogene TRBV3-2) combines with J gene TRBJ1-6; no clear D gene. With 0 bases removed from V and 13 bases from J, the gap between germline ends came to 13 bases. Germline values: CDR1 LGHDT, CDR2 YNNKEL (reference sequence). This CDR3 is built from 14 residues. CDR3 loop: CASSQDVEATPLHF. Written as DNA, the CDR3 is TGTGCCAGCAGCCAAGATGTGGAGGCGACGCCCCTCCACTTT.

The rearrangement links TRBV6-1 to TRBJ1-2, with D perhaps matching TRBD1 (5 bases). The V and J ends lost 0 bases and 8 bases respectively, with 13 bases between them. The germline V gene has CDR1 MNHNS and CDR2 SASEGT. The CDR3 extends over 14 amino acids. CDR3 amino acids: CASSEARGMGGYTF. The CDR3 region has the DNA TGTGCCAGCAGTGAAGCTCGGGGGATGGGAGGCTACACCTTC.